The rows below give T cell receptor beta chains drawn from one sample of a study of T cells in Graves' hyperthyroidism and ophthalmopathy. TCRdb redid the calling of the multiplex PCR reads with MiXCR, one entry per CDR3 protein. The sample comprises more than 350,000 distinct CDR3 sequences, under 15% of which are singletons, and 30% to 35% rests with the top ten. Material: blood. The receptors here all came from a woman aged 30 to 39 with Graves' hyperthyroidism. CDR3s include the opening cysteine and the closing phenylalanine or tryptophan. D genes are given only for firm matches. Clone size is given for some rows only: seen once, a few or many times, or a class if the clone is expanded.

>many|TRBV12-3/TRBV12-4|.|TRBJ1-4
TGTGCCAGCAGTTCCCTCCCCCCCGGGGTGGGTGAAAAACTGTTTTTT
CASSSLPPGVGEKLFF
>.|TRBV27|.|TRBJ1-4
TGTGCCAGCAGTTTAATCGCAACTAATGAAAAACTGTTTTTT
CASSLIATNEKLFF
>few|TRBV9|.|TRBJ2-6
TGTGCCAGCAGCGTCATGGGGGCGCGAGGGGCCAACGTCCTGACTTTC
CASSVMGARGANVLTF
>few|TRBV6-1|.|TRBJ2-5
TGTGCCAGCAGTTTCGGCAGGGGTGAGACCCAGTACTTC
CASSFGRGETQYF
>many|TRBV3-1|.|TRBJ2-7
TGTGCCAGCAGCCACGGGGCCCACGAGCAGTACTTC
CASSHGAHEQYF
>.|TRBV5-1|.|TRBJ2-7
TGCGCCAGCAGCCCCAGCCCTACCCCGAGCTCCTACGAGCAGTACTTC
CASSPSPTPSSYEQYF
>many|TRBV25-1|.|TRBJ1-2
TGTGCCAGCAGTGAGCAGGGGAAAGGCTACACCTTC
CASSEQGKGYTF
>.|TRBV27|.|TRBJ2-1
TGTGCCAGCAGTTTTTTTGGCGGATACAATGTGCAGTTCTTC
CASSFFGGYNVQFF
>.|TRBV9|TRBD2|TRBJ2-2
TGTGCCAGCAGCGTACAAGCGGGAGGGAGGAAGAACACCGGGGAGCTGTTTTTT
CASSVQAGGRKNTGELFF
>.|TRBV24-1|.|TRBJ2-3
TGTGCCACCAGTGATTCGGCGAGGTCTACAGATACGCAGTATTTT
CATSDSARSTDTQYF
>once|TRBV3-1|.|TRBJ2-3
TGTGCCAGCAGCCAAGAATCGGCTCCTCCCGGGGCGGTCACAGATACGCAGTATTTT
CASSQESAPPGAVTDTQYF
>.|TRBV12-3/TRBV12-4|TRBD2|TRBJ2-5
TGTGCCAGCAGGGTCAGCGGGGGGGCGGTCGAGACCCAGTACTTC
CASRVSGGAVETQYF
>.|TRBV28|.|TRBJ2-5
TGTGCCAGCAGCCCAGGGGGGACAGACCAAGAGACCCAGTACTTC
CASSPGGTDQETQYF
>many|TRBV2|.|TRBJ1-5
TGTGCCAGCAGTGCAGGGAATCAGCCCCAGCATTTT
CASSAGNQPQHF
>many|TRBV12-3/TRBV12-4|TRBD1|TRBJ1-5
TGTGCCAGCAGTAGTGGACAGGGGAGTCAGCCCCAGCATTTT
CASSSGQGSQPQHF
>.|TRBV30|TRBD2|TRBJ2-7
TGTGCCTGGAGTAAGGGACTATCCTACGAGCAGTACTTC
CAWSKGLSYEQYF
>many|TRBV28|.|TRBJ1-2
TGTGCCAGCAGACCGGCTAACTATGGCTACACCTTC
CASRPANYGYTF
>.|TRBV4-1|.|TRBJ1-2
TGCGCCAGCAGCCAGGAACAGGAGTACTATGGCTACACCTTC
CASSQEQEYYGYTF
>many|TRBV11-2|TRBD1|TRBJ1-5
TGTGCCAGCAGCTTAGATGCAGGGGGACATCAGCCCCAGCATTTT
CASSLDAGGHQPQHF
>many|TRBV11-2|TRBD1|TRBJ2-1
TGTGCCAGCAGCTTCGGACAGGGGGTCAATGAGCAGTTCTTC
CASSFGQGVNEQFF
>.|TRBV27|.|TRBJ1-5
TGTGCCAGCAGCAGCAGGGTTTCTCAGCCCCAGCATTTT
CASSSRVSQPQHF
>many|TRBV27|TRBD2|TRBJ2-3
TGTGCCAGCAGTTCACCTCTCGGACTAGCGGGCACAGATACGCAGTATTTT
CASSSPLGLAGTDTQYF
>many|TRBV30|.|TRBJ2-1
TGTGCCTGGAGTGTTAAGGGGGATGAGCAGTTCTTC
CAWSVKGDEQFF
>many|TRBV12-3/TRBV12-4|.|TRBJ2-3
TGTGCCAGCAGTTTAGAGGCTAGCAGCATAGATACGCAGTATTTT
CASSLEASSIDTQYF
>.|TRBV5-4|TRBD1|TRBJ2-3
TGTGCCAGCAGGTACAGGGGAACCAGCACAGATACGCAGTATTTT
CASRYRGTSTDTQYF
>few|TRBV7-9|TRBD1|TRBJ1-4
TGTGCCATAACCGGGACAGGGGACTCAACTAATGAAAAACTGTTTTTT
CAITGTGDSTNEKLFF
>.|TRBV20-1|TRBD1|TRBJ2-7
TGCAGTGCTCCGGACAGGGAATCTCTCGAGCAGTACTTC
CSAPDRESLEQYF
>many|TRBV20-1|.|TRBJ1-5
TGCAGTGCTAGATCTCTAGGGAATCAGCCCCAGCATTTT
CSARSLGNQPQHF
>.|TRBV7-9|TRBD2|TRBJ2-2
TGTGCCAGCAGCTCCCTAGCGGGAAACACCGGGGAGCTGTTTTTT
CASSSLAGNTGELFF
>.|TRBV19|TRBD2|TRBJ2-7
TGTGCCAGTAGTTCAACCCTCCTTCGACTAGCAGAATTAGGCTACGAGCAGTACTTC
CASSSTLLRLAELGYEQYF
>many|TRBV2|TRBD2|TRBJ2-1
TGTGCCAGCATTCGGGGACTAGCTGGGTATGAGCAGTTCTTC
CASIRGLAGYEQFF
>.|TRBV20-1|.|TRBJ1-1
TGCAGTGCTAGAGACCCGGAGATGAACACTGAAGCTTTCTTT
CSARDPEMNTEAFF
>many|TRBV6-1|.|TRBJ1-5
TGTGCCAGCACACACAGGCGTTTTGGCAATCAGCCCCAGCATTTT
CASTHRRFGNQPQHF
>many|TRBV12-3/TRBV12-4|TRBD1|TRBJ1-2
TGTGCCAGCATCGGTCCGGGACAGATCTATGGCTACACCTTC
CASIGPGQIYGYTF
>few|TRBV6-2/TRBV6-3|.|TRBJ2-7
TGTGCCACCGAGGGGGATACCTACGAGCAGTACTTC
CATEGDTYEQYF
>many|TRBV11-2|.|TRBJ2-1
TGTGCCAGCAGCTCGATCGGCGTGGGACTCAATGAGCAGTTCTTC
CASSSIGVGLNEQFF
>.|TRBV6-1|.|TRBJ2-6
TGTGCCAGCAGCCGGGGGGCGGGAGATTCTGGGGCCAACGTCCTGACTTTC
CASSRGAGDSGANVLTF
>few|TRBV10-2|.|TRBJ2-1
TGCGCCGCTACTCGGGGCGGGATCGACTCCTACAATGAGCAGTTCTTC
CAATRGGIDSYNEQFF
>.|TRBV6-2/TRBV6-3|TRBD2|TRBJ2-4
TGTGCCAGCGCTAGCGGGATGGCCAAAAACATTCAGTACTTC
CASASGMAKNIQYF
>many|TRBV5-5|TRBD1|TRBJ1-6
TGTGCCAGCAGCTTGTTCTCCGGACAGGGCGGAGGGGGCTCCTATAATTCACCCCTCCACTTT
CASSLFSGQGGGGSYNSPLHF
>many|TRBV29-1|.|TRBJ1-1
TGCAGCGTCGGAGGAGGGGCGAACACTGAAGCTTTCTTT
CSVGGGANTEAFF
>many|TRBV2|.|TRBJ1-6
TGTGCCAGCAGTCCGGGCCGGAGCAATTCACCCCTCCACTTT
CASSPGRSNSPLHF